Presented here are 21 T cell receptor beta chains from one specimen sequenced in a study of blood T cell repertoires in COVID-19. Produced via immunoSEQ multiplex PCR; TCRdb's table is partial and in-frame only. Among more than 95,000 clones, 85% were seen once, and the ten largest hold roughly 4%. Input material: peripheral blood. These receptors were obtained from a man aged 45 to 65 with acute or convalescent COVID-19.

DNA of the CDR3: TGTGCCAGCAGCTTAGTAGCGGGGGGGACAGATACGCAGTATTTT. Amino acid sequence: CASSLVAGGTDTQYF. The chain joins TRBV11-2 to TRBJ2-3; TRBD2 agrees at 11 bases. The CDR3 loop spans 15 amino acids. Germline V gives CDR1 SGHAT, CDR2 FQNNGV. V shed 1 base and J 3 bases; nucleotides not matched to a gene: 0.

DNA of the CDR3: TGTGCCAGCTCAGGGACAGTGAACACTGAAGCTTTCTTT. This codes for CASSGTVNTEAFF. This chain connects TRBV18 to TRBJ1-1, with 7 bases matching TRBD1. J lost 0 bases, V lost 5 bases, and 0 bases had no gene match. Germline V lookup: CDR1 KGHSH, CDR2 LQKENI. CDR3 length equals 13 residues.

The gene calls are TRBV9 and TRBJ1-4; unclear D gene. This CDR3 spans 16 amino acids. CDR1 and CDR2 (germline): SGDLS, YYNGEE. Trimming took 4 bases from V and 6 from J, leaving 19 bases between them. This CDR3 reads CASSPRWASPDEKLFF. The CDR3 coding sequence is TGTGCCAGCAGCCCCCGGTGGGCAAGCCCGGATGAAAAACTGTTTTTT.

The rearrangement joins TRBV5-6 to TRBJ1-4, with a tentative D call TRBD1 (5 bases). The CDR3 totals 19 residues. The germline CDR1 and CDR2 sequences are SGHDT and YYEEEE. The V and J ends lost 1 base and 0 bases respectively, with 19 bases between them. CDR3 coding DNA: TGTGCCAGCAGCTTGTTTGGATCGGACACCCCTGCAACTAATGAAAAACTGTTTTTT. Translating gives CASSLFGSDTPATNEKLFF.

This clone was counted once. One end of the junction does not line up with germline, which may come from a read error. The CDR3 DNA reads as TGTGCCAGCACCTTAGGGGCTAGCCCAGGTAATGAGCAGTTCTTC. This translates into CASTLGASPGNEQFF. The V and J genes are TRBV7-6 and TRBJ2-1; D is possibly TRBD1 or TRBD2 (5 bases each). CDR3 length: 15 residues. CDR1 SGHVS and CDR2 FNYEAQ come from the germline V gene.

This chain uses TRBV2 with TRBJ1-6, with 9 bases that match TRBD1. The junction had 3 bases not matched to a gene; V was cut back by 5 bases and J by 7 bases. The CDR3 consists of 14 residues. Per the germline V gene, CDR1 is SNHLY and CDR2 is FYNNEI. The CDR3, as DNA: TGTGCCAGCAGTTGGGACAGGGCGAATTCACCCCTCCACTTT. The encoded protein is CASSWDRANSPLHF.

The CDR3 is CASGLTTSGTDTQYF. The CDR3 nucleotides are TGTGCCAGCGGTCTCACGACTAGCGGAACAGATACGCAGTATTTT. The chain employs TRBV6-5 and TRBJ2-3; 9 bases are shared with TRBD2. Germline values: CDR1 MNHEY, CDR2 SVGAGI. The CDR3 is 15 residues long. Unmatched junction bases numbered 9, after V lost 8 bases and J lost 3 bases.

This sequence joins TRBV11-2 and TRBJ1-1; 8 bases are a match to TRBD1. CDR1 and CDR2 from the germline V gene are SGHAT and FQNNGV. CDR3 length equals 16 residues. V was clipped by 5 bases and J by 5 bases; unmatched bases: 13. CDR3 residues: CASSPRTGMRKTEAFF. CDR3 nucleotide sequence: TGTGCCAGCAGCCCCCGGACAGGGATGCGGAAGACTGAAGCTTTCTTT.

This clone was seen a few times. The chain carries TRBV30 and TRBJ1-2; 7 bases fit TRBD1. Trimming cost V 5 bases and J 1 base; bases outside gene matches: 7. Germline V gene sequence: CDR1 GTSNPN, CDR2 SVGIG (reference sequence). CDR3 length: 14 residues. CDR3 sequence reads: CAWEPQGVNYGYTF. Written as DNA, the CDR3 is TGTGCCTGGGAACCTCAGGGGGTTAACTATGGCTACACCTTC.

The chain joins TRBV6-5 to TRBJ1-2; D gene ambiguous. With 2 bases removed from V and 3 bases from J, the gap between germline ends came to 10 bases. Germline loops: CDR1 MNHEY, CDR2 SVGAGI. The CDR3 loop spans 14 amino acids. CDR3 bases: TGTGCCAGCAGTTACCGAGACACAGACTATGGCTACACCTTC. Translating gives CASSYRDTDYGYTF.

The V call is TRBV7-9, the J call TRBJ1-4; TRBD1 is a possible D gene (6 bases). V dropped 5 bases and J dropped 6 bases, with 16 bases sitting between them. This CDR3 region has 15 residues. The germline V gene encodes CDR1 SEHNR and CDR2 FQNEAQ (reference sequence). The CDR3 DNA reads TGTGCCAGCAGCCCCGAGGGGGTCGGATATGAAAAACTGTTTTTT. Amino acids: CASSPEGVGYEKLFF.

For this clone: A junction end diverges from the germline sequence, so it may reflect a read error. The chain links TRBV7-9 to TRBJ2-4; 7 nucleotides align to TRBD1. This CDR3 is built from 13 residues. CDR1 is SEHNR and CDR2 is FQNEAQ in the germline V gene (reference sequence). The CDR3: CASSLDRENIQYF. The CDR3 DNA is TGTGCCAGCAGTTTAGACAGGGAAAACATTCAGTACTTC.

This chain connects TRBV7-8 to TRBJ1-4; D not resolved. Per the germline V gene, CDR1 is SGHVS and CDR2 is FQNEAQ. This CDR3 has 15 residues. Between the trimmed V and J ends, which lost 1 base and 3 bases, there was a span of 9 bases. The CDR3: CASSLGGSSNEKLFF. CDR3 sequence (DNA): TGTGCCAGCAGCTTAGGAGGGTCGTCTAATGAAAAACTGTTTTTT.

The chain has TRBV6-4 and TRBJ2-1; perhaps TRBD1 as D (6 bases). V was clipped by 6 bases and J by 0 bases, with 12 bases between them. Germline-derived CDR1 and CDR2 are MRHNA and SNTAGT. This CDR3 has 15 residues. CDR3 DNA sequence: TGTGCCAGCAGCGTCGACAGGAACTCCTACAATGAGCAGTTCTTC. Encoded protein: CASSVDRNSYNEQFF.

J is TRBJ2-5 and V is TRBV19; 9 bases match TRBD1. CDR3 size: 14 residues. Germline V gives CDR1 LNHDA, CDR2 SQIVND (reference sequence). The V segment lost 4 bases and the J segment 7 bases; nucleotides outside the gene matches: 7. The DNA for the CDR3 is TGTGCCAGTAGTAACAGGGGGCCTATGGTGACCCAGTACTTC. As protein: CASSNRGPMVTQYF.

The table lists this clone with a few counts. V is TRBV12-3 or TRBV12-4 and J is TRBJ2-7; D might be TRBD1 (6 bases). The CDR3 consists of 13 residues. Trimming took 1 base from V and 7 from J, leaving 11 bases between them. CDR3 sequence (DNA): TGTGCCAGCAGTTTAGGGGGGCCGGGGGAGCAGTACTTC. Translation gives CASSLGGPGEQYF.

The chain couples TRBV11-2 to TRBJ2-5; D perhaps matches TRBD2 (6 bases). Per germline, CDR1 SGHAT and CDR2 FQNNGV. This CDR3 is 14 amino acids long. Trimming shortened V by 3 bases and J by 2 bases, and 10 bases separated the two germline ends. CDR3 sequence reads: CASSFRGRQETQYF. The CDR3 nucleotides are TGTGCCAGCAGCTTTAGAGGGAGGCAAGAGACCCAGTACTTC.

J is TRBJ2-7 and V is TRBV6-5, with 7 bases fitting TRBD1. V lost 6 bases and J lost 5; bases outside the gene matches: 13. Germline assignment: CDR1 MNHEY and CDR2 SVGAGI. The CDR3 runs 15 residues. The CDR3 DNA is TGTGCCAGCAGCTCCCGACAGGGATCAAATAACGAGCAGTACTTC. Its protein is CASSSRQGSNNEQYF.

This clone was observed once. J is TRBJ1-2 and V is TRBV5-1, with D maybe TRBD1 (6 bases). The CDR3 runs to 15 residues. The V end lost 8 bases, the J end lost 3 bases, and 20 bases lay between the germline ends. The germline CDR1 and CDR2 sequences are SGHRS and YFSETQ. The DNA for the CDR3 is TGCGCCAGTCAAACAGGGTCCCCGGTCGACTATGGCTACACCTTC. Translation gives CASQTGSPVDYGYTF.

The rearrangement uses TRBV7-3 and TRBJ2-1; TRBD2 aligns across 8 bases. Germline-derived CDR1 and CDR2 are SGHTA and FQGTGA. J lost 4 bases, V lost 0 bases, and 8 bases had no gene match. The CDR3 spans 17 residues. The CDR3 sequence is CASSLTEAGGLYNEQFF. For the CDR3, the DNA is TGTGCCAGCAGCTTAACGGAGGCGGGAGGTTTGTACAATGAGCAGTTCTTC.

The chain couples TRBV30 to TRBJ1-5, with 8 bases identical to TRBD1. The junction had 5 bases not matched to a gene; V was cut back by 3 bases and J by 7 bases. The CDR3 runs 13 residues. Germline CDR1 GTSNPN, CDR2 SVGIG (reference sequence). Here the CDR3 reads CAWSLQGDQPQHF. The CDR3 coding sequence is TGTGCCTGGAGCTTACAGGGGGACCAGCCCCAGCATTTT. Based on the CDR3 plus reference TRBV30 and TRBJ1-5, the full variable domain is SQTIHQWPATLVQPVGSPLSLECTVEGTSNPNLYWYRQAAGRGLQLLFYSVGIGQISSEVPQNLSASRPQDRQFILSSKKLLLSDSGFYLCAWSLQGDQPQHFGDGTRLSIL.